The 23 T cell receptor beta chains presented below share a single source sample, sequenced in a study of T cell changes during pregnancy in multiple sclerosis. TCRdb's table, derived via immunoSEQ multiplex PCR, lists solely in-frame clones and lacks some. The sample yields 40,000 to 50,000 clones, around 94% seen once. Specimen: CD4+ T cells from peripheral blood mononuclear cells, collected in the first trimester of pregnancy. These receptors were taken from a female donor with multiple sclerosis, enrolled in a pregnancy study.

This chain links TRBV30 with TRBJ2-5; TRBD2 matches at 8 bases. CDR1 and CDR2 (germline): GTSNPN, SVGIG (reference sequence). The CDR3 covers 15 residues. After removal of 2 bases from V and 4 bases from J, the junction contained 9 bases not matched to a gene. This CDR3 reads CAWSKAGAYGETQYF. The CDR3 DNA reads TGTGCCTGGAGTAAAGCGGGGGCCTACGGAGAGACCCAGTACTTC.

This clone was observed once. The chain combines TRBV19 with TRBJ2-1; D is perhaps TRBD2 (5 bases). Germline-derived CDR1 and CDR2 are LNHDA and SQIVND (reference sequence). The CDR3 contains 15 residues. V was shortened by 1 base and J by 4 bases, with 11 bases between the two germline ends. This chain's CDR3 is CASSIGGWQYNEQFF. The CDR3 region has the DNA TGTGCCAGTAGTATAGGAGGGTGGCAATACAATGAGCAGTTCTTC.

The chain joins TRBV5-4 to TRBJ1-4; TRBD1 matches 7 bases. This CDR3 comprises 15 residues. Germline trimming cut 2 bases from V and 4 bases from J; bases unmatched to any gene: 5. Germline-derived CDR1 and CDR2 are SGHNT and YYREEE (reference sequence). The CDR3 protein is CASSFRTGSNEKLFF. In nucleotides, the CDR3 is TGTGCCAGCAGCTTTCGGACAGGAAGTAATGAAAAACTGTTTTTT.

The count of this clone is one. V usage is TRBV10-2 and J usage is TRBJ2-7, with a possible D match to TRBD1 (6 bases). From germline, CDR1 is WSHSY and CDR2 SAAADI. V lost 6 bases and J lost 1, with 7 bases in between. The CDR3 covers 12 residues. The CDR3 coding sequence is TGCGCCAGCAGAACAGGGTCCTACGAGCAGTACTTC. Protein: CASRTGSYEQYF.

The gene calls are TRBV6-1 and TRBJ2-3, with 9 positions matching TRBD2. Germline loops: CDR1 MNHNS, CDR2 SASEGT. This CDR3 contains 14 residues. V shed 7 bases, J shed 5 bases, and the junction held 7 bases outside the gene matches. The CDR3 spells CASTRGGSGDTQYF. CDR3 coding DNA: TGTGCCAGCACGCGGGGGGGATCGGGAGATACGCAGTATTTT.

This chain uses TRBV29-1 with TRBJ2-7; 7 bases map to TRBD1. CDR1 is SQVTM and CDR2 is ANQGSEA in the germline V gene. This CDR3 is built from 11 residues. With V trimmed by 8 bases and J by 5 bases, 6 bases remained unmatched. The CDR3 reads CSYGQAHEQYF. The CDR3 coding sequence is TGCAGCTACGGACAGGCCCACGAGCAGTACTTC.

The J gene is TRBJ2-7, the V gene TRBV7-9; tentatively, D is TRBD1 (5 bases). Germline V gene data show CDR1 as SEHNR and CDR2 as FQNEAQ (reference sequence). The CDR3 contains 17 residues. Trimming stripped 2 bases from V and 3 bases from J, with 20 bases between. The CDR3: CASSLPSGRGYDYEQYF. The DNA for the CDR3 is TGTGCCAGCAGCTTACCTTCCGGTAGGGGCTATGACTACGAGCAGTACTTC.

This clone was seen many times. The V and J genes are TRBV5-1 and TRBJ1-1; D uncertain. The CDR3 extends over 18 amino acids. Between the trimmed V and J ends, which lost 2 bases and 0 bases, there was a span of 20 bases. Germline V gene sequence: CDR1 SGHRS, CDR2 YFSETQ. In nucleotides, the CDR3 is TGCGCCAGCAGCTTCATGCTTCGTACGACTGTTATGAACACTGAAGCTTTCTTT. It yields the protein CASSFMLRTTVMNTEAFF.

The chain has TRBV2 and TRBJ2-3; D is perhaps TRBD2 (7 bases). This CDR3 is built from 15 residues. The germline V gene has CDR1 SNHLY and CDR2 FYNNEI. Trimming removed 10 bases at V and 4 bases at J, with 21 bases between. As DNA, the CDR3 is TGTGCCACCCCCCGGCTGGCGGGGGCAGCAGATACGCAGTATTTT. Translated, it gives CATPRLAGAADTQYF.

This clone is a singleton in its sample. The gene calls are TRBV9 and TRBJ1-5; D remains unclear. CDR3 length: 16 amino acids. The germline gives CDR1 SGDLS, CDR2 YYNGEE. Trimming took 0 bases from V and 4 from J, leaving 14 bases between them. CDR3: CASSVGSVPENQPQHF. The CDR3 nucleotides read TGTGCCAGCAGCGTAGGGTCCGTTCCGGAGAATCAGCCCCAGCATTTT.

The rearrangement uses TRBV30 and TRBJ2-3; TRBD2 matches at 11 bases. The CDR3 runs to 16 residues. Looked up from germline, CDR1 is GTSNPN and CDR2 is SVGIG (reference sequence). V dropped 3 bases and J dropped 2; count of bases not matched to a gene: 7. CDR3 amino acids: CAWSKLTSGATDTQYF. The CDR3 DNA reads TGTGCCTGGAGCAAGCTGACTAGCGGGGCCACAGATACGCAGTATTTT.

The J gene is TRBJ2-2, the V gene TRBV6-1; D is unresolved. The CDR3 consists of 14 residues. The V gene lost 7 bases and the J gene lost 3 bases, with 12 bases spanning the gap. Germline CDR1 reads MNHNS; CDR2 reads SASEGT. The CDR3 DNA is TGTGCCAGCAAGGCTCAGGTCTACACCGGGGAGCTGTTTTTT. Its translation is CASKAQVYTGELFF.

This clone was seen only once. The rearrangement joins TRBV7-6 to TRBJ1-6; weak D call: TRBD1 (6 bases). The CDR3 runs to 18 residues. The germline gives CDR1 SGHVS, CDR2 FNYEAQ. The V end lost 1 base, the J end lost 4 bases, and 17 bases lay between the germline ends. Here the CDR3 DNA reads TGTGCCAGCAGCTTAGTAGCTCAGGGCAGGGGATATAATTCACCCCTCCACTTT. Its translation is CASSLVAQGRGYNSPLHF.

The chain employs TRBV7-9 and TRBJ2-5, with D unresolved. Trimming shortened V by 2 bases and J by 3 bases, and 7 bases separated the two germline ends. The CDR3 has 13 amino acids. The germline V gene encodes CDR1 SEHNR and CDR2 FQNEAQ (reference sequence). The CDR3 here is CASSLQEEETQYF. The CDR3 bases are TGTGCCAGCAGCTTACAGGAAGAAGAGACCCAGTACTTC.

The chain carries TRBV19 and TRBJ1-2; 9 bases agree with TRBD1. This CDR3 comprises 13 residues. Unmatched junction bases numbered 2, after V lost 5 bases and J lost 4 bases. Germline V gene data show CDR1 as LNHDA and CDR2 as SQIVND (reference sequence). The CDR3 reads CASSLGQGYGYTF. CDR3 sequence (DNA): TGTGCCAGTAGTCTGGGACAGGGCTATGGCTACACCTTC.

The chain links TRBV25-1 to TRBJ1-5; the D is unclear. Germline CDR1 MGHDK, CDR2 SYGVNS. There are 13 residues in the CDR3. With 4 bases removed from V and 7 bases from J, the gap between germline ends came to 11 bases. The CDR3: CASSVTGAQPQHF. In DNA, the CDR3 is TGTGCCAGCAGTGTAACGGGTGCACAGCCCCAGCATTTT.

The chain couples TRBV25-1 to TRBJ2-1, with a possible D match to TRBD2 (7 bases). Per germline, CDR1 MGHDK and CDR2 SYGVNS. V lost 1 base, J lost 2 bases, and 12 bases lay in between. The CDR3 spans 16 residues. In nucleotides, the CDR3 is TGTGCCAGCAGTGAATCCAGGCGGGGGCCCTACAATGAGCAGTTCTTC. This codes for CASSESRRGPYNEQFF. Full variable domain (remainder filled in from reference TRBV25-1 and TRBJ2-1): EADIYQTPRYLVIGTGKKITLECSQTMGHDKMYWYQQDPGMELHLIHYSYGVNSTEKGDLSSESTVSRIRTEHFPLTLESARPSHTSQYLCASSESRRGPYNEQFFGPGTRLTVL.

The gene calls are TRBV19 and TRBJ1-5; D remains ambiguous. The CDR3 is made up of 13 amino acids. The germline V and J ends were trimmed by 10 bases and 11 bases, with 21 bases remaining between them. CDR1 and CDR2 (germline): LNHDA, SQIVND (reference sequence). The CDR3 DNA follows: TGTGCCATACAAAGTAAACCGGGCGGGGCCCAGCATTTT. Translation: CAIQSKPGGAQHF.

The chain combines TRBV9 with TRBJ1-1; maybe TRBD1 (6 bases). The CDR3 runs to 15 residues. Trimming removed 4 bases from V and 5 bases from J, with 18 bases in between. CDR1 and CDR2 from the germline V gene are SGDLS and YYNGEE. CDR3 amino acids: CASSTGQPRGTEAFF. For the CDR3, the DNA is TGTGCCAGCAGCACCGGACAGCCCCGCGGGACTGAAGCTTTCTTT. Combining the CDR3 with reference TRBV9 and TRBJ1-1 gives the whole variable domain DSGVTQTPKHLITATGQRVTLRCSPRSGDLSVYWYQQSLDQGLQFLIQYYNGEERAKGNILERFSAQQFPDLHSELNLSSLELGDSALYFCASSTGQPRGTEAFFGQGTRLTVV.

The chain joins TRBV6-4 to TRBJ2-5; D remains ambiguous. CDR1 MRHNA and CDR2 SNTAGT come from the germline V gene. The V and J ends lost 0 bases and 0 bases respectively, with 26 bases between them. The length of the CDR3 is 21 residues. Here the CDR3 reads CASSDSVSIITNADYQETQYF. CDR3 bases: TGTGCCAGCAGTGACTCGGTCTCGATAATAACGAACGCAGACTACCAAGAGACCCAGTACTTC.

The genes are TRBV7-3 and TRBJ2-3, with a weak D call TRBD2 (6 bases). The CDR3 is made up of 15 amino acids. V dropped 3 bases and J dropped 0 bases, with 10 bases sitting between them. In germline, CDR1 is SGHTA, CDR2 FQGTGA. The CDR3 bases are TGTGCCAGCAGCTTGGGACTGCCGAGCACAGATACGCAGTATTTT. It specifies CASSLGLPSTDTQYF.

This clone was detected only a few times. The chain uses TRBV29-1 and TRBJ2-7; D perhaps matches TRBD1 (6 bases). Trimming took 8 bases from V and 5 from J, leaving 13 bases between them. This CDR3 comprises 11 residues. The germline gives CDR1 SQVTM, CDR2 ANQGSEA. The CDR3 sequence: CSPSRGNEQYF. CDR3 DNA: TGCAGCCCAAGCAGGGGTAACGAGCAGTACTTC.

The rearrangement joins TRBV7-3 to TRBJ2-3; TRBD1 matches 9 bases. The CDR3 has 14 residues. CDR1 is SGHTA and CDR2 is FQGTGA in the germline V gene. The V and J ends lost 5 bases and 5 bases, in that order; junction bases with no gene match: 5. CDR3 in amino acids: CASSPGQGGDTQYF. CDR3 sequence (DNA): TGTGCCAGCAGCCCGGGACAGGGTGGAGATACGCAGTATTTT.